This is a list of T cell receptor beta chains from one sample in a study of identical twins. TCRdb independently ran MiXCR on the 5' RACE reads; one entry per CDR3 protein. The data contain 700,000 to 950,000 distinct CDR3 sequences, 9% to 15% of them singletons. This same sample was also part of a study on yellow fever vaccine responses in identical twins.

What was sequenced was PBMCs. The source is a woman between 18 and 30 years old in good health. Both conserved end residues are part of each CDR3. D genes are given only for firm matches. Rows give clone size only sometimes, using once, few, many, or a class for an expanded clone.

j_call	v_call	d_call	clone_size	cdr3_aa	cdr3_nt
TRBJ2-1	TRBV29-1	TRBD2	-	CSGGTSGSGYEQFF	TGCAGCGGAGGGACTAGCGGGAGTGGATATGAGCAGTTCTTC
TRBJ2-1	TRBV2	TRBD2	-	CASSPGTRILDEQFF	TGTGCCAGCAGTCCCGGGACTAGGATCTTGGATGAGCAGTTCTTC
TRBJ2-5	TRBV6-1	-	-	CASSHVQTAQETQYF	TGTGCCAGCAGCCACGTCCAGACGGCACAAGAGACCCAGTACTTC
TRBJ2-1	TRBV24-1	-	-	CATSLGAGLGLIGNEQSF	TGTGCCACCAGTCTCGGGGCTGGGCTGGGGTTAATCGGGAATGAGCAGTCCTTC
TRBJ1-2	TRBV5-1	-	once	CASSLGDLSGYTF	TGCGCCAGCAGCTTGGGCGACCTTTCTGGCTACACCTTC
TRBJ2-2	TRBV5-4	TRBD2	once	CASSFVRGLAGASTGELFF	TGTGCCAGCAGCTTTGTAAGGGGTTTAGCGGGAGCGAGCACCGGGGAGCTGTTTTTT
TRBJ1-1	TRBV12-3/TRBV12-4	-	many	CASSFGRGTEAFF	TGTGCCAGCAGTTTTGGGAGGGGAACTGAAGCTTTCTTT
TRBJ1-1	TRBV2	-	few	CASSPPRDMNTEAFF	TGTGCCAGCAGCCCGCCCCGAGACATGAACACTGAAGCTTTCTTT
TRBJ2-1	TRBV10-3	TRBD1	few	CAISGGQGYYNEQFF	TGTGCCATCAGTGGGGGACAGGGTTACTACAATGAGCAGTTCTTC
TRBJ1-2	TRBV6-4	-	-	CASSDYRDGYTF	TGTGCCAGCAGTGACTACAGGGATGGCTACACCTTC
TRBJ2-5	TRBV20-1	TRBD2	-	CSALRTSPQETQYF	TGCAGTGCCCTAAGGACTAGCCCGCAAGAGACCCAGTACTTC
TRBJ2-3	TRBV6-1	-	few	CASRLSTSTDTQYF	TGTGCCAGTCGACTAAGTACCAGCACAGATACGCAGTATTTT
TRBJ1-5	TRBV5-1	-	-	CASSPGQGKPQHF	TGCGCCAGCAGCCCGGGCCAGGGGAAGCCCCAGCATTTT
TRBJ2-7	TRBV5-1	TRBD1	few	CASSLGDREGEQYF	TGCGCCAGCAGCTTGGGGGACAGGGAGGGCGAGCAGTACTTC
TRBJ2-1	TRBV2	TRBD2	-	CASTGAAGVNNEQFF	TGTGCCAGCACAGGCGCAGCGGGGGTAAACAATGAGCAGTTCTTC
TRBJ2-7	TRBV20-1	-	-	CSAKPGLSYEQYF	TGCAGTGCAAAGCCGGGACTTTCCTACGAGCAGTACTTC
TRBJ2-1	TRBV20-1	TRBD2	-	CSARDNLAGGLRYNEQFF	TGCAGTGCTAGAGATAATCTAGCGGGGGGTCTAAGGTACAATGAGCAGTTCTTC
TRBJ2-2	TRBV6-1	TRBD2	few	CASSSGRAANTGELFF	TGTGCCAGCAGCTCGGGGAGGGCAGCGAACACCGGGGAGCTGTTTTTT
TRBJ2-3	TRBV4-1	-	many	CASSQNWLPTDTQYF	TGCGCCAGCAGCCAAAATTGGTTGCCGACAGATACGCAGTATTTT
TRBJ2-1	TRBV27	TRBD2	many	CASSLSSGGHNEQFF	TGTGCCAGCAGTTTATCTAGCGGGGGTCACAATGAGCAGTTCTTC
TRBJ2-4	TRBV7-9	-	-	CASSRAENIQYF	TGTGCCAGCAGCCGGGCTGAAAACATTCAGTACTTC
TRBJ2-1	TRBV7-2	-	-	CASSFFPGAGAYNEQFF	TGTGCCAGCAGCTTCTTCCCCGGGGCAGGGGCCTACAATGAGCAGTTCTTC
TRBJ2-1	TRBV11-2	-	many	CASSLASEQFF	TGTGCCAGCAGCTTAGCGAGTGAGCAGTTCTTC
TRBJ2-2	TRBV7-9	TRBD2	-	CASSPRGGSTGELFF	TGTGCCAGCAGCCCGCGGGGGGGCAGCACCGGGGAGCTGTTTTTT
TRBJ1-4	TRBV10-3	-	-	CAISEGREEKLFF	TGTGCCATCAGTGAGGGCAGGGAGGAAAAACTGTTTTTT
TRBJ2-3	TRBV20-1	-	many	CSAGQSNTDTQYF	TGCAGCGCTGGACAGAGTAACACAGATACGCAGTATTTT
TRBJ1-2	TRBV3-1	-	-	CASSFRWGTPKRGYGYTF	TGTGCCAGCAGCTTCCGGTGGGGGACGCCCAAACGGGGCTATGGCTACACCTTC
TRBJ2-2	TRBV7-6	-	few	CASSLVSTGNTGELFF	TGTGCCAGCAGCTTAGTATCGACCGGGAACACCGGGGAGCTGTTTTTT
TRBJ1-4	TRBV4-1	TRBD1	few	CASRGTGGMGEKLFF	TGCGCCAGCAGAGGGACAGGGGGGATGGGGGAAAAACTGTTTTTT
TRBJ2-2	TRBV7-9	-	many	CASSLEVSGELFF	TGTGCCAGCAGCTTAGAGGTCTCCGGGGAGCTGTTTTTT
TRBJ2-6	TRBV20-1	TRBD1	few	CSARRGTGNSGANVLTF	TGCAGTGCTAGGAGGGGGACAGGGAACTCTGGGGCCAACGTCCTGACTTTC
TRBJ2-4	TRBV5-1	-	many	CASSLVDTGGIQYF	TGCGCCAGCAGCTTGGTGGACACCGGGGGCATTCAGTACTTC
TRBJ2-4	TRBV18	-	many	CASSLDGGLAKNIQYF	TGTGCCAGCTCTCTAGACGGAGGGTTAGCCAAAAACATTCAGTACTTC
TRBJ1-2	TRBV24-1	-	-	CATGSGTGGYTF	TGTGCCACCGGCTCGGGGACCGGGGGCTACACCTTC
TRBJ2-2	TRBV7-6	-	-	CASSLAPLTGELFF	TGTGCCAGCAGCTTAGCGCCCCTCACCGGGGAGCTGTTTTTT
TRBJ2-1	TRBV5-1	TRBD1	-	CASSLGDRGNEQFF	TGCGCCAGCAGCTTGGGGGACAGGGGCAATGAGCAGTTCTTC
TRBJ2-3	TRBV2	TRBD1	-	CASSADRGGPDTQYF	TGTGCCAGCAGTGCGGACAGGGGAGGGCCAGATACGCAGTATTTT